Listed below are T cell receptor beta chains from one sample, sequenced in a study of blood T cell repertoires in COVID-19. TCRdb's copy holds only in-frame clones and misses some; the assay was immunoSEQ multiplex PCR. Found here are 40,000 to 50,000 clones, 86% of them singletons; the top ten hold 2% to 2.5%. Specimen: peripheral blood. The receptors originated from an older woman with acute or convalescent COVID-19. CDR3s include the opening cysteine and the closing phenylalanine or tryptophan. The order of the fields is D gene, J gene, V gene, clone size, CDR3 DNA, CDR3 protein. D genes are given only for firm matches. Clone size, where shown, is once, few, many, or a class for clones that have expanded.

d_gene: .
j_gene: TRBJ1-5
v_gene: TRBV15
abundance: .
CDR3nt: TGTGCCACCAGCAGAGATTGGGTAGGAGGAGGACAGCCCCAGCATTTT
CDR3aa: CATSRDWVGGGQPQHF

d_gene: .
j_gene: TRBJ2-3
v_gene: TRBV9
abundance: .
CDR3nt: TGTGCCAGCAGCGTAGAATTTCGGTCCCGAACAGATACGCAGTATTTT
CDR3aa: CASSVEFRSRTDTQYF

d_gene: .
j_gene: TRBJ1-3
v_gene: TRBV2
abundance: .
CDR3nt: TGTGCCAGCAGTAAACAGGGTTCTGGAAACACCATATATTTT
CDR3aa: CASSKQGSGNTIYF

d_gene: .
j_gene: TRBJ1-2
v_gene: TRBV6-5
abundance: .
CDR3nt: TGTGCCAGCAGGGGGGGGCTTCTCCCTAGCTATGGCTACACCTTC
CDR3aa: CASRGGLLPSYGYTF

d_gene: .
j_gene: TRBJ1-5
v_gene: TRBV6-1
abundance: .
CDR3nt: TGTGCCAGCAGTGAAGCAGGGGGAAATAGCAATCAGCCCCAGCATTTT
CDR3aa: CASSEAGGNSNQPQHF

d_gene: TRBD1
j_gene: TRBJ1-5
v_gene: TRBV10-2
abundance: .
CDR3nt: TGCGCCAGCAGCCTAGGACAGGGGTATCAGCCCCAGCATTTT
CDR3aa: CASSLGQGYQPQHF

d_gene: TRBD1
j_gene: TRBJ1-1
v_gene: TRBV6-5
abundance: .
CDR3nt: TGTGCCAGCAGGAGGGACAGGAACACTGAAGCTTTCTTT
CDR3aa: CASRRDRNTEAFF

d_gene: TRBD1
j_gene: TRBJ2-3
v_gene: TRBV27
abundance: .
CDR3nt: TGTGCCAGCAGTGAGCCATTCGGGACAGGGAGCACAGATACGCAGTATTTT
CDR3aa: CASSEPFGTGSTDTQYF

d_gene: TRBD1
j_gene: TRBJ1-2
v_gene: TRBV12-3/TRBV12-4
abundance: .
CDR3nt: TGTGCCAGCGGGAAGGGACAGGGACATGGCTACACCTTC
CDR3aa: CASGKGQGHGYTF

d_gene: .
j_gene: TRBJ1-3
v_gene: TRBV13
abundance: .
CDR3nt: TGTGCCAGCAGCTTAGGCCCGACAGGCGCTGGAAACACCATATATTTT
CDR3aa: CASSLGPTGAGNTIYF

d_gene: TRBD2
j_gene: TRBJ2-3
v_gene: TRBV20-1
abundance: .
CDR3nt: TGCAGTGCTAGTTTAGCGGGAAGCACAGATACGCAGTATTTT
CDR3aa: CSASLAGSTDTQYF

d_gene: .
j_gene: TRBJ2-7
v_gene: TRBV7-2
abundance: .
CDR3nt: TGTGCCAGCAGCTCAGGGGCTAGCGGATTCTACGAGCAGTACTTC
CDR3aa: CASSSGASGFYEQYF

d_gene: .
j_gene: TRBJ2-2
v_gene: TRBV19
abundance: once
CDR3nt: TGTGCCAGTAGTCTCATCTTTTCCCTAACCGGGGAGCTGTTTTTT
CDR3aa: CASSLIFSLTGELFF

d_gene: .
j_gene: TRBJ1-2
v_gene: TRBV7-9
abundance: .
CDR3nt: TGTGCCAGCAGCTTAGTAGGGGATGGCTACACCTTC
CDR3aa: CASSLVGDGYTF

d_gene: .
j_gene: TRBJ2-7
v_gene: TRBV29-1
abundance: .
CDR3nt: TGCAGCGTTGAAGGTAGTGGGGCGAGCGAGCAGTACTTC
CDR3aa: CSVEGSGASEQYF

d_gene: .
j_gene: TRBJ1-6
v_gene: TRBV4-1
abundance: .
CDR3nt: TGCGCCAGCAGCCGCAGGGGTTTTAGAAATTCACCCCTCCACTTT
CDR3aa: CASSRRGFRNSPLHF